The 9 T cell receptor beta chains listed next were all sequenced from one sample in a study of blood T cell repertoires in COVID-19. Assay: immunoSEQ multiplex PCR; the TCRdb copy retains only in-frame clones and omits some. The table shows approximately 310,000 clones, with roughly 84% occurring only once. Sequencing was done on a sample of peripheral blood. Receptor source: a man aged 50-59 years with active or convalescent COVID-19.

CDR3 bases: TGTGCCAGCAGCTTCGCGGCCGGGGGGGAAGGCGAGCAGTACTTC. This translates into CASSFAAGGEGEQYF. The genes are TRBV7-9 and TRBJ2-7, with 8 nucleotides matching TRBD2. The CDR3 loop spans 15 amino acids. The germline gives CDR1 SEHNR, CDR2 FQNEAQ (reference sequence). After removal of 3 bases from V and 6 bases from J, the junction contained 10 bases not matched to a gene. The full variable domain, with the rest looked up from reference TRBV7-9 and TRBJ2-7, is DTGVSQNPRHKITKRGQNVTFRCDPISEHNRLYWYRQTLGQGPEFLTYFQNEAQLEKSRLLSDRFSAERPKGSFSTLEIQRTEQGDSAMYLCASSFAAGGEGEQYFGPGTRLTVT.

The CDR3 protein is CAIWRGGSNEQFF. In DNA, the CDR3 is TGTGCCATCTGGCGGGGGGGCTCAAATGAGCAGTTCTTC. The genes are TRBV10-3 and TRBJ2-1; 9 bases align to TRBD2. In germline, CDR1 is ENHRY, CDR2 SYGVKD. The CDR3 loop spans 13 amino acids. Germline trimming cut 8 bases from V and 7 bases from J; bases unmatched to any gene: 6.

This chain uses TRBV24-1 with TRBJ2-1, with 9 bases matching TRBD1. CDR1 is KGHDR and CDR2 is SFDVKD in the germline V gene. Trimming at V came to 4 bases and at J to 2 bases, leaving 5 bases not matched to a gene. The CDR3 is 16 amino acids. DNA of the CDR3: TGTGCCACCAGTGACCCGACAGGGGGAGCCTACAATGAGCAGTTCTTC. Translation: CATSDPTGGAYNEQFF.

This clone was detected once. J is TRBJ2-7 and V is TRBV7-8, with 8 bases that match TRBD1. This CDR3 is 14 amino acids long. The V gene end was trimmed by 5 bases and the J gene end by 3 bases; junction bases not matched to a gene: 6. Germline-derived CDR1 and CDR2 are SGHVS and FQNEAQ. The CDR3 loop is CASSLGQGGYEQYF. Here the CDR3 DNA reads TGTGCCAGCAGCCTCGGACAGGGAGGCTACGAGCAGTACTTC.

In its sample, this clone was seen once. The CDR3 protein is CAWTDIRERAFF. DNA of the CDR3: TGTGCCTGGACCGATATCCGGGAAAGGGCTTTCTTT. The rearrangement links TRBV30 to TRBJ1-1; D not certain. CDR1 and CDR2 (germline): GTSNPN, SVGIG (reference sequence). With 4 bases removed from V and 11 bases from J, the gap between germline ends came to 17 bases. The CDR3 totals 12 residues.

CDR3 in amino acids: CASSETEFNQPQHF. Written as DNA, the CDR3 is TGTGCCAGCAGTGAAACAGAGTTCAATCAGCCCCAGCATTTT. This chain connects TRBV2 to TRBJ1-5; D not certain. Germline lookup yields CDR1 SNHLY and CDR2 FYNNEI. This CDR3 contains 14 residues. Trimming stripped 2 bases from V and 3 bases from J, with 8 bases between.

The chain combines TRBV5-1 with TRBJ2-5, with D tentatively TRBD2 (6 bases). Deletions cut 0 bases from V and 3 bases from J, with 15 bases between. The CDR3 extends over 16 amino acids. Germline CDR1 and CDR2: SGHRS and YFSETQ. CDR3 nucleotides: TGCGCCAGCAGCTTGGCCGGTACGGGAGCAGAAGAGACCCAGTACTTC. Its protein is CASSLAGTGAEETQYF.

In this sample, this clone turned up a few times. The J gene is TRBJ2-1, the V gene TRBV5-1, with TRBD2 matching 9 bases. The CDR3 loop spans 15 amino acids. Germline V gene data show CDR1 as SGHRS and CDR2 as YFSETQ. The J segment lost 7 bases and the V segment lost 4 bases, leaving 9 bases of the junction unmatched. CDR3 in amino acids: CASSTGTSLGNEQFF. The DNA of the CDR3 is TGCGCCAGCAGCACCGGGACTAGCTTAGGGAATGAGCAGTTCTTC.

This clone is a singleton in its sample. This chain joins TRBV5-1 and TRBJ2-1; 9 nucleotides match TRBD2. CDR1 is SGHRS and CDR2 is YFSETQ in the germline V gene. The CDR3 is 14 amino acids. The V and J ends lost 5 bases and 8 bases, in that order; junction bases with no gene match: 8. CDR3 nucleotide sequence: TGCGCCAGCAGGCTTAGCGGGAGATCCGATGAGCAGTTCTTC. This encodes CASRLSGRSDEQFF.